These 22 T cell receptor beta chains were sequenced from one sample in a study of cytomegalovirus exposure and HLA in healthy donors. A multiplex PCR was run with 60 Vbeta primers and 13 Jbeta primers. Some clones are missing from TCRdb's copy, which holds only in-frame ones; the method was immunoSEQ multiplex PCR. The sample has fewer than 150,000 clones, 70% to 80% seen once; the top ten hold 5.1%. Sequencing was performed on PBMCs. These receptors were collected from a male donor in good health and CMV-seronegative.

This sequence joins TRBV5-1 and TRBJ1-1, with D possibly matching TRBD1 (6 bases). Germline CDR1 SGHRS, CDR2 YFSETQ. The CDR3 loop spans 14 amino acids. Trimming left V 2 bases short and J 0 bases short, with 8 bases between. The CDR3 nucleotides read TGCGCCAGCAGCTTAACAGGGATGAACACTGAAGCTTTCTTT. It yields the protein CASSLTGMNTEAFF. Variable domain in full (rest from reference TRBV5-1 and TRBJ1-1): KAGVTQTPRYLIKTRGQQVTLSCSPISGHRSVSWYQQTPGQGLQFLFEYFSETQRNKGNFPGRFSGRQFSNSRSEMNVSTLELGDSALYLCASSLTGMNTEAFFGQGTRLTVV.

The chain employs TRBV6-5 and TRBJ2-5; 7 nucleotides align to TRBD2. Germline CDR1 reads MNHEY; CDR2 reads SVGAGI. The CDR3 contains 14 residues. The V segment lost 6 bases and the J segment 4 bases; nucleotides outside the gene matches: 8. The CDR3 region is CASRPSGNSETQYF. Written as DNA, the CDR3 is TGTGCCAGCAGACCCAGCGGGAATTCAGAGACCCAGTACTTC.

CDR3 amino acids: CASSLSMGGTTEAFF. The CDR3 nucleotides read TGTGCCAGCAGTTTATCAATGGGGGGGACCACTGAAGCTTTCTTT. The V gene is TRBV27, the J gene TRBJ1-1, with D perhaps matching TRBD1 (5 bases). The CDR3 covers 15 residues. Germline CDR1 is MNHEY and CDR2 is SMNVEV (reference sequence). V was pared by 0 bases and J by 4 bases, with 12 bases between.

A few counts support this clone. The gene calls are TRBV18 and TRBJ2-7, with D possibly TRBD2 on 6 matching bases. This CDR3 spans 14 amino acids. The germline CDR1 and CDR2 sequences are KGHSH and LQKENI. Trimming took 1 base from V and 6 from J, leaving 13 bases between them. The DNA of the CDR3 is TGTGCCAGCTCACCACGAGATGGGACTCGCGAGCAGTACTTC. It codes for CASSPRDGTREQYF. Variable domain in full (rest from reference TRBV18 and TRBJ2-7): NAGVMQNPRHLVRRRGQEARLRCSPMKGHSHVYWYRQLPEEGLKFMVYLQKENIIDESGMPKERFSAEFPKEGPSILRIQQVVRGDSAAYFCASSPRDGTREQYFGPGTRLTVT.

CDR3 protein: CASSIGLEETQYF. In DNA, the CDR3 is TGTGCCAGTAGTATAGGACTAGAAGAGACCCAGTACTTC. The chain recombines TRBV19 with TRBJ2-5; the D gene is possibly TRBD2 (6 bases). This CDR3 has 13 amino acids. V was shortened by 1 base and J by 3 bases, with 6 bases between the two germline ends. Germline CDR1 LNHDA, CDR2 SQIVND (reference sequence).

This clone was counted a few times. The chain links TRBV7-2 to TRBJ1-6; D gene unclear. Germline V gene data show CDR1 as SGHTA and CDR2 as FQGNSA. V lost 4 bases and J lost 4, with 2 bases in between. CDR3 length: 12 amino acids. This CDR3 reads CASSSYNSPLHF. The CDR3 region has the DNA TGTGCCAGCAGCTCTTATAATTCACCCCTCCACTTT.

The chain combines TRBV6-5 with TRBJ2-1; D is unresolved. Deletions cut 4 bases from V and 0 bases from J, with 7 bases between. The length of the CDR3 is 14 residues. CDR1 MNHEY and CDR2 SVGAGI come from the germline V gene. The CDR3 DNA is TGTGCCAGCAGTTCGCGGAGCTCCTACAATGAGCAGTTCTTC. Translation: CASSSRSSYNEQFF.

Worth noting for this clone: The same CDR3 is also encoded by other DNA sequences in this sample. The chain carries TRBV5-6 and TRBJ2-1; D call uncertain. The CDR3 runs 14 residues. Germline CDR1 is SGHDT and CDR2 is YYEEEE. Between the trimmed V and J ends, which lost 2 bases and 2 bases, there was a span of 8 bases. As DNA, the CDR3 is TGTGCCAGCAGCTTTCTTACGGCCTACAATGAGCAGTTCTTC. Amino acids: CASSFLTAYNEQFF.

V and J are TRBV5-4 and TRBJ2-3; D may be TRBD2 (6 bases). V was clipped by 9 bases and J by 6 bases, with 17 bases between them. Germline V gene sequence: CDR1 SGHNT, CDR2 YYREEE (reference sequence). The length of the CDR3 is 13 residues. The CDR3 region is CATRYRGFDTQYF. The CDR3 region has the DNA TGTGCCACCCGTTACCGGGGGTTTGATACGCAGTATTTT.

This chain uses TRBV6-1 with TRBJ2-5, with D maybe TRBD2 (5 bases). The better agreement between TRBJ2-7 and the DNA end casts doubt on the J call. There are 14 residues in the CDR3. Germline V gene lookup returns CDR1 MNHNS and CDR2 SASEGT. This CDR3 is CASSGLGSSYEQYF. CDR3 coding DNA: TGTGCCAGTTCTGGACTGGGAAGCTCCTACGAGCAGTACTTC.

The chain uses TRBV4-3 and TRBJ2-5; a possible D gene is TRBD2 (5 bases). Between the trimmed V and J ends, which lost 1 base and 5 bases, there was a span of 14 bases. CDR1 is LGHNA and CDR2 is YSLEER in the germline V gene. The CDR3 has 15 amino acids. CDR3 DNA sequence: TGCGCCAGCAGCCAAGCGGGGTTCGTGAGGGAGACCCAGTACTTC. The encoded protein is CASSQAGFVRETQYF.

The rearrangement joins TRBV7-9 to TRBJ2-1; D is perhaps TRBD2 (7 bases). The ends were cut back, 2 bases at V and 5 bases at J, with 16 bases in the middle. The CDR3 extends over 16 amino acids. Germline CDR1 SEHNR, CDR2 FQNEAQ (reference sequence). The CDR3 region has the DNA TGTGCCAGCAGCTTATCAAGGGGGGGAAAGGACAATGAGCAGTTCTTC. Translation: CASSLSRGGKDNEQFF.

V usage is TRBV9 and J usage is TRBJ2-2; possibly TRBD1 for D (5 bases). CDR1 and CDR2 from the germline V gene are SGDLS and YYNGEE. This CDR3 has 14 amino acids. Trimming cost V 1 base and J 7 bases, with 11 bases left between them. The CDR3 DNA reads as TGTGCCAGCAGCGTATCAAGGGGCGGCGGGGAGCTGTTTTTT. Amino acid sequence: CASSVSRGGGELFF.

The chain carries TRBV28 and TRBJ2-7, with 7 bases fitting TRBD1. Germline trimming cut 6 bases from V and 2 bases from J; bases unmatched to any gene: 10. This CDR3 spans 15 amino acids. Germline CDR1 MDHEN, CDR2 SYDVKM. DNA for the CDR3: TGTGCCAGCAGCGGAACCGGGACAGAAACCTACGAGCAGTACTTC. As protein: CASSGTGTETYEQYF.

This chain joins TRBV28 and TRBJ2-5; perhaps TRBD1 as D (5 bases). TRBJ2-7 matches the DNA end more closely, so the J call is doubtful. The germline gives CDR1 MDHEN, CDR2 SYDVKM. The CDR3 extends over 16 amino acids. The CDR3 DNA reads TGTGCCAGCAGTTTCGCCTGGCATGGGGCCTCCTACGAGCAGTACTTC. Translating gives CASSFAWHGASYEQYF.

V is TRBV2 and J is TRBJ1-1; D not resolved. The germline V gene encodes CDR1 SNHLY and CDR2 FYNNEI. The V and J ends lost 8 bases and 6 bases respectively, with 19 bases between them. The CDR3 extends over 14 amino acids. CDR3: CASGSRQLGAEAFF. The CDR3 DNA follows: TGTGCCAGCGGCTCCCGGCAACTAGGAGCTGAAGCTTTCTTT.

The chain employs TRBV27 and TRBJ2-7; 9 bases are a match to TRBD1. The V and J ends lost 0 bases and 3 bases, in that order; junction bases with no gene match: 3. The CDR3 runs 15 residues. CDR1 MNHEY and CDR2 SMNVEV come from the germline V gene (reference sequence). This CDR3 is CASSLSGQGFYEQYF. The CDR3 region has the DNA TGTGCCAGCAGTTTATCGGGACAGGGTTTCTACGAGCAGTACTTC.

The chain combines TRBV7-2 with TRBJ2-7; 7 bases agree with TRBD1. The CDR3 is made up of 13 amino acids. With V trimmed by 5 bases and J by 4 bases, 5 bases remained unmatched. Germline lookup yields CDR1 SGHTA and CDR2 FQGNSA. Here the CDR3 reads CASSTGTAYEQYF. In DNA, the CDR3 is TGTGCCAGCAGCACTGGGACAGCTTACGAGCAGTACTTC.

The chain carries TRBV6-5 and TRBJ1-6; TRBD1 aligns across 7 bases. This CDR3 spans 15 amino acids. Germline assignment: CDR1 MNHEY and CDR2 SVGAGI. With V trimmed by 6 bases and J by 10 bases, 12 bases remained unmatched. DNA for the CDR3: TGTGCCAGCAGCTATCAGGGGGGAGGCTCCTCACCCCTCCACTTT. As protein: CASSYQGGGSSPLHF.

In this sample, this clone turned up once. V is TRBV28 and J is TRBJ1-1; no clear D gene. The CDR3 loop spans 12 amino acids. The germline gives CDR1 MDHEN, CDR2 SYDVKM. V lost 4 bases and J lost 1, with 4 bases in between. The DNA of the CDR3 is TGTGCCAGCAGTTCCCGGAACACTGAAGCTTTCTTT. This gives the protein CASSSRNTEAFF.

This clone was observed a handful of times. The chain has TRBV6-6 and TRBJ2-7; the D gene is possibly TRBD1 (6 bases). Germline CDR1 MNHNY, CDR2 SVGAGI (reference sequence). CDR3 length: 12 residues. V was clipped by 8 bases and J by 2 bases, with 10 bases between them. CDR3 amino acids: CASSDSPYEQYF. In DNA form, the CDR3 reads TGTGCCAGCTCGGACAGTCCCTACGAGCAGTACTTC.

As DNA, the CDR3 is TGTGCCAGCAGTATAGAACAGAGCTCCTACGAGCAGTACTTC. This sequence encodes CASSIEQSSYEQYF. The V call is TRBV7-2, the J call TRBJ2-7, with D hard to call. From germline, CDR1 is SGHTA and CDR2 FQGNSA. The V gene lost 6 bases and the J gene lost 0 bases, with 12 bases spanning the gap. The CDR3 spans 14 residues.